The source of this T cell receptor (beta chain) is a study of T cells after posttransplantation cyclophosphamide (dated by TCRdb to between 2015 and 2016). About the full investigation: Using TRB sequencing, the study followed how the T cell repertoire rebuilt after myeloablative bone marrow transplantation with posttransplantation cyclophosphamide given as GVHD prophylaxis. Samples from around 37 PTCy-treated patients, along with samples from some 17 of their related bone marrow donors, underwent antigen receptor sequencing. Blood from all 35 or so PTCy patients who had 1-year posttransplant specimens underwent TRB sequencing. Up to about 3 additional blood samples from 2 to 5.2 years after transplant were also TRB-sequenced in 3 patients, as was pretransplant blood from 4 patients. TRA and TRB clonality were tightly correlated in several samples, so subsequent TCR analyses focused on TRB only. Public TRB sequences were compared against a database of over 3,500 sequences linked to responses to pathogens, tumor antigens, self-antigens and alloantigens.

Peripheral blood samples were provided by related bone marrow donors on the day of marrow donation. Mononuclear cells from peripheral blood and bone marrow were separated by Ficoll-Hypaque density centrifugation and then cryopreserved. Overall results and qualifications from the work: The TRB repertoires of T cells infiltrating skin or GI tract showed only limited overlap with the TRB repertoires of T cells in blood. Donor-recipient similarity was low at 1-2 months but increased during the first year, and donor CD8+ memory clones often dominated later blood repertoires. Across fewer than 50 patients, recipient CMV seropositivity and CMV reactivation were highly associated with TRB clonality; PTCy diversity was similar to CNI/methotrexate controls.

V is reduced by 2 bases and J by 2 bases, leaving a spacing of 6 bases between them. Reading the germline V gene gives CDR1 SNHLY and CDR2 FYNNEI. Including cysteine and phenylalanine, the CDR3 has 13 amino acids. Of the read, only the CDR3 DNA is kept; its 39 bases are in frame from base 1. The sample holds many counts of this clone. Its antigen is not yet known. Per-base quality was not reported, and no clone a single base away is much larger than it. TRB sequencing used genomic DNA with the immunoSEQ assay at survey resolution or the hsTCRB kit. In the paper's pipeline: The immunoSEQ software was used for initial read processing, and the LymphoSeq R package was used for repertoire analyses. Clonality was computed as 1 minus normalized Shannon entropy; Gini coefficient was also calculated for each TRB dataset. Phenotypes of unsorted samples were inferred by mapping TRB sequences from sorted subsets of the recipient or donor onto unsorted samples of the same recipient. In TCRdb, the immuneACCESS table is reduced to in-frame sequences with V and J assigned. These tables do not hold every clone; where another copy was compared, an unresolved V gene accounts for under half, and the others remain unexplained. Clone size and the V and J calls come from that table; the DNA yielded D and trimming. The sample comprises 20,000 to 30,000 clones, and every one was counted more than once. The top ten hold less than 5.5% of the sample.

The sequencing input was PBMCs. The rearrangement joined TRBV2 to TRBJ1-2, with TRBD1 as a weak D call on 5 bases. This TCR derives from a woman between 45 and 65 years old in good health, CMV-negative, and a related stem cell transplant donor. The nucleotide sequence is TGTGCCAGCAGTGAAACAGGAAACTATGGCTACACCTTC. The resulting protein is CASSETGNYGYTF. Reference TRBV2 and TRBJ1-2 genes cover what lies past the CDR3, so the full variable domain is EPEVTQTPSHQVTQMGQEVILRCVPISNHLYFYWYRQILGQKVEFLVSFYNNEISEKSEIFDDQFSVERPDGSNFTLKIRSTKLEDSAMYFCASSETGNYGYTFGSGTRLTVV.